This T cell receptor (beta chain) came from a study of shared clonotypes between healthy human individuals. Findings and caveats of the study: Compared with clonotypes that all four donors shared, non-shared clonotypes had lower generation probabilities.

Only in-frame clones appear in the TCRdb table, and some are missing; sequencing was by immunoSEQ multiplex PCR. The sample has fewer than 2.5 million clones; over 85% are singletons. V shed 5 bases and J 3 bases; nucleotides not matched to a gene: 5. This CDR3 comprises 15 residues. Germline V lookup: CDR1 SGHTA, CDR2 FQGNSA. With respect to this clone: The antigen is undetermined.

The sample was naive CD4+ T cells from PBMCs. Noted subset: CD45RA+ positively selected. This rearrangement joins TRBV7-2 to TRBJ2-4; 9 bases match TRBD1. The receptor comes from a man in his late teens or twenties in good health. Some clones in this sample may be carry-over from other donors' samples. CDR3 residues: CASSPRDRDKNIQYF. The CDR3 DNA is TGTGCCAGCAGCCCTCGGGACAGGGACAAAAACATTCAGTACTTC.